Following are 31 T cell receptor beta chains from one sample sequenced in a study of human T cells and chemical hapten exposure. TCRdb processed the RACE reads anew with MiXCR; each CDR3 protein has one entry. This repertoire shows fewer than 70,000 distinct CDR3 sequences, around 7% found once; its top ten account for about 1.5%. Specified time point: pre-sensitization, week 0. Treatment reported: therapeutic diphenylcyclopropenone sensitization with weekly scalp DPC. This specimen consisted of whole blood, obtained in connection with sensitization to the hapten diphenylcyclopropenone (DPC). These receptors all come from a woman aged 25 to 39 with alopecia areata. Some clones in this sample may be carry-over from other donors' samples.

This clonotype was seen many times. In DNA, the CDR3 is TGTGCCAGCAGTGACCGGGTACCGAAAAAACTGTTTTTT. This gives the protein CASSDRVPKKLFF. The J gene is TRBJ1-4, the V gene TRBV2; D is unresolved. Trimming stripped 3 bases from V and 9 bases from J, with 11 bases between. There are 13 residues in the CDR3. CDR1 and CDR2 (germline): SNHLY, FYNNEI.

This clonotype has at least ten counts. This rearrangement joins TRBV20-1 to TRBJ1-4; no clear D gene. Trimming cost V 2 bases and J 11 bases, with 15 bases left between them. This CDR3 has 13 residues. Germline V gives CDR1 DFQATT, CDR2 SNEGSKA (reference sequence). Written as DNA, the CDR3 is TGCAGTGCTAGACATACCCGCGGTGGGAAACTGTTTTTT. As protein: CSARHTRGGKLFF.

This clonotype occurred many times. The chain links TRBV6-6 to TRBJ1-1, with a possible D match to TRBD1 (6 bases). V dropped 4 bases and J dropped 5 bases, with 14 bases sitting between them. Germline CDR1 and CDR2: MNHNY and SVGAGI (reference sequence). The CDR3 is 14 residues long. CDR3 DNA sequence: TGTGCCAGCAGTTCCGACAGGTCAGGAACTGAAGCTTTCTTT. This sequence encodes CASSSDRSGTEAFF.

The CDR3 DNA is TGTGCCTGGAGTGGGCGCAGGGCGGGCCTATCCAATGAGCAGTTCTTC. This translates into CAWSGRRAGLSNEQFF. This chain uses TRBV30 with TRBJ2-1; D tentatively fits TRBD1 or TRBD2 (5 bases each). Germline values: CDR1 GTSNPN, CDR2 SVGIG (reference sequence). V was shortened by 1 base and J by 6 bases, with 19 bases between the two germline ends. This CDR3 has 16 residues.

A word on this clonotype: A much larger clone lies one base from this, so it may be a read error. The rearrangement links TRBV20-1 to TRBJ2-7; 7 bases match TRBD1. J lost 2 bases, V lost 2 bases, and 6 bases had no gene match. From germline, CDR1 is DFQATT and CDR2 SNEGSKA (reference sequence). The CDR3 covers 14 residues. The CDR3 DNA reads TGCAGTGCTAGAAAGGGACAGAGAGCCTACGAGCAGTACTTC. Its translation is CSARKGQRAYEQYF.

This clonotype was recorded a few times. The chain employs TRBV10-3 and TRBJ2-3; no reliable D call. Trimming left V 4 bases short and J 3 bases short, with 11 bases between. CDR3 length equals 14 residues. Germline V gene sequence: CDR1 ENHRY, CDR2 SYGVKD. CDR3 coding DNA: TGTGCCATCAGTGTAGGTCAGATTACAGATACGCAGTATTTT. It translates to CAISVGQITDTQYF.

This clonotype was picked up a small number of times. The chain links TRBV29-1 to TRBJ2-3; weak D call: TRBD1 (6 bases). V shed 5 bases and J shed 0 bases, with 15 bases lying between them. CDR1 is SQVTM, CDR2 ANQGSEA, per germline. The CDR3 totals 15 residues. CDR3 region: CSVLLTGLSTDTQYF. The CDR3 DNA follows: TGCAGCGTTCTTCTGACAGGCCTGAGCACAGATACGCAGTATTTT.

This clonotype was detected ten times or more. The chain uses TRBV5-6 and TRBJ2-1; D gene unclear. CDR1 SGHDT and CDR2 YYEEEE come from the germline V gene. The CDR3 totals 13 residues. V was cut by 0 bases and J by 10 bases, with 11 bases left in between. CDR3 sequence (DNA): TGTGCCAGCAGCTTGGAAGGGCTCGGGGAGCAGTTCTTC. Translated: CASSLEGLGEQFF. The whole variable domain, remainder taken from reference TRBV5-6 and TRBJ2-1, is DAGVTQSPTHLIKTRGQQVTLRCSPKSGHDTVSWYQQALGQGPQFIFQYYEEEERQRGNFPDRFSGHQFPNYSSELNVNALLLGDSALYLCASSLEGLGEQFFGPGTRLTVL.

This clonotype showed up just a few times. Here the CDR3 reads CASSQAGAYEQYF. The CDR3 DNA reads as TGTGCCAGCAGCCAAGCAGGGGCCTACGAGCAGTACTTC. The chain combines TRBV3-1 with TRBJ2-7; possible D gene TRBD1, 6 bases. The V gene's germline CDR1 is LGHDT and CDR2 YNNKEL (reference sequence). The V end lost 1 base, the J end lost 2 bases, and 6 bases lay between the germline ends. The CDR3 has 13 residues.

This clonotype came up many times. The V and J genes are TRBV7-2 and TRBJ1-2, with D tentatively TRBD1 (5 bases). Trimming took 2 bases from V and 8 from J, leaving 12 bases between them. This CDR3 spans 13 amino acids. CDR1 is SGHTA and CDR2 is FQGNSA in the germline V gene. In nucleotides, the CDR3 is TGTGCCAGCAGCTTATTAAGGGACTTCGGCTACACCTTC. It codes for CASSLLRDFGYTF.

This clonotype has ten or more counts. The chain couples TRBV11-2 to TRBJ2-3, with 10 bases lining up with TRBD2. Germline lookup yields CDR1 SGHAT and CDR2 FQNNGV. The CDR3 totals 18 residues. V shed 3 bases, J shed 0 bases, and the junction held 9 bases outside the gene matches. The CDR3 nucleotides are TGTGCCAGCAGCTTTGGACTAGCGGAGACTTCTAGCACAGATACGCAGTATTTT. It codes for CASSFGLAETSSTDTQYF.

This clonotype has just a few counts. V is TRBV5-4 and J is TRBJ2-5; maybe TRBD2 (6 bases). The germline gives CDR1 SGHNT, CDR2 YYREEE (reference sequence). The CDR3 is made up of 14 amino acids. Trimming cost V 0 bases and J 5 bases, with 11 bases left between them. As DNA, the CDR3 is TGTGCCAGCAGCTTGGACCCGGAGGGGGAGACCCAGTACTTC. Translating gives CASSLDPEGETQYF.

The J gene is TRBJ2-5, the V gene TRBV25-1, with 7 positions matching TRBD1. V dropped 6 bases and J dropped 3; count of bases not matched to a gene: 1. This CDR3 comprises 12 residues. Germline loops: CDR1 MGHDK, CDR2 SYGVNS. The chain's CDR3 is CASRDRKETQYF. CDR3 sequence (DNA): TGTGCCAGCAGGGACAGGAAAGAGACCCAGTACTTC.

Ten or more counts support this clonotype. The chain links TRBV20-1 to TRBJ2-5, with D possibly matching TRBD1 (5 bases). CDR3 length equals 12 residues. Germline CDR1 reads DFQATT; CDR2 reads SNEGSKA (reference sequence). The V gene lost 1 base and the J gene lost 5 bases, with 8 bases spanning the gap. CDR3 loop: CSARGRVETQYF. The CDR3 DNA reads as TGCAGTGCTAGAGGCAGGGTGGAGACCCAGTACTTC.

This clonotype occurred a few times. The chain joins TRBV7-9 to TRBJ2-4; D not certain. CDR3 size: 14 residues. Germline loops: CDR1 SEHNR, CDR2 FQNEAQ (reference sequence). V shed 5 bases and J shed 2 bases, with 10 bases lying between them. The CDR3 coding sequence is TGTGCCAGCAGCGCGGAACGGCCCAAAAACATTCAGTACTTC. This encodes CASSAERPKNIQYF. The variable domain in full, with the rest retrieved from reference TRBV7-9 and TRBJ2-4, is DTGVSQNPRHKITKRGQNVTFRCDPISEHNRLYWYRQTLGQGPEFLTYFQNEAQLEKSRLLSDRFSAERPKGSFSTLEIQRTEQGDSAMYLCASSAERPKNIQYFGAGTRLSVL.

In its sample, this clonotype was seen many times. The CDR3 DNA reads TGCAGTGCTTACCGGGCGCAGGGCGAGGGCAATCAGCCCCAGCATTTT. It yields the protein CSAYRAQGEGNQPQHF. The V call is TRBV20-1, the J call TRBJ1-5; maybe TRBD1 (5 bases). Germline CDR1 is DFQATT and CDR2 is SNEGSKA (reference sequence). The CDR3 runs to 16 residues. Trimming took 5 bases from V and 2 from J, leaving 19 bases between them.

The chain links TRBV6-5 to TRBJ1-2; D may be TRBD1 (6 bases). The V and J ends lost 4 bases and 6 bases respectively, with 12 bases between them. Germline CDR1 reads MNHEY; CDR2 reads SVGAGI. The CDR3 sequence is 13 residues long. The CDR3 bases are TGTGCCAGCAGTTTCAGTGAGGGGGATGGCTACACCTTC. As protein: CASSFSEGDGYTF.

The chain carries TRBV6-6 and TRBJ2-2, with 9 bases matching TRBD2. V was pared by 3 bases and J by 6 bases, with 20 bases of the junction left unmatched. This CDR3 spans 20 amino acids. In germline, CDR1 is MNHNY, CDR2 SVGAGI (reference sequence). The CDR3 DNA is TGTGCCAGCAGTTATCGGTTCGGAGCTAGCGGGGAAAAAATTGCCGGGGAGCTGTTTTTT. As protein: CASSYRFGASGEKIAGELFF.

This clonotype was observed at least ten times. This chain uses TRBV7-3 with TRBJ2-3; D uncertain. The CDR3 sequence is 13 residues long. Trimming left V 2 bases short and J 5 bases short, with 8 bases between. The V gene's germline CDR1 is SGHTA and CDR2 FQGTGA. In DNA form, the CDR3 reads TGTGCCAGCAGCTTAGGGTTGAGAGATACGCAGTATTTT. Protein sequence: CASSLGLRDTQYF. The full variable domain, completed using reference TRBV7-3 and TRBJ2-3, is GAGVSQTPSNKVTEKGKYVELRCDPISGHTALYWYRQSLGQGPEFLIYFQGTGAADDSGLPNDRFFAVRPEGSVSTLKIQRTERGDSAVYLCASSLGLRDTQYFGPGTRLTVL.

This clonotype has a handful of counts. This chain links TRBV20-1 with TRBJ1-6; D may be TRBD1 (6 bases). Germline CDR1 DFQATT, CDR2 SNEGSKA (reference sequence). V lost 4 bases to trimming and J lost 0 bases, with 7 bases between them. This CDR3 has 14 residues. The CDR3 spells CSAKGGSYNSPLHF. Written as DNA, the CDR3 is TGCAGTGCTAAGGGGGGCTCCTATAATTCACCCCTCCACTTT.

In its sample, this clonotype was seen many times. The CDR3: CSVGTRWEGQYF. In nucleotides, the CDR3 is TGCAGTGTCGGCACTAGGTGGGAAGGGCAGTACTTC. The chain links TRBV20-1 to TRBJ2-7; perhaps TRBD2 as D (5 bases). The CDR3 length is 12 residues. The germline V gene encodes CDR1 DFQATT and CDR2 SNEGSKA (reference sequence). With 7 bases removed from V and 9 bases from J, the gap between germline ends came to 19 bases.

The table lists this clonotype with a few counts. The chain couples TRBV12-3 or TRBV12-4 to TRBJ2-1; no reliable D call. This CDR3 is 11 amino acids long. Trimming stripped 4 bases from V and 6 bases from J, with 4 bases between. Here the CDR3 reads CASSYSNEQFF. The CDR3, as DNA: TGTGCCAGCAGTTATAGCAATGAGCAGTTCTTC.

The CDR3 nucleotides read TGTGCCAGCAGCTTAGCGCTTTTAGGGACATGTGACACTGAAGCTTTCTTT. Its protein product is CASSLALLGTCDTEAFF. This chain links TRBV7-9 with TRBJ1-1; perhaps TRBD1 as D (6 bases). The CDR3 is made up of 17 amino acids. V lost 0 bases and J 3 bases, leaving 17 bases between the germline ends. CDR1 SEHNR and CDR2 FQNEAQ come from the germline V gene (reference sequence).

This clonotype was observed at least ten times. V is TRBV29-1 and J is TRBJ2-3; TRBD2 aligns across 10 bases. The CDR3 loop spans 15 amino acids. Germline V CDR1 and CDR2: SQVTM, ANQGSEA. Trimming took 6 bases from V and 6 from J; bases not matched to a gene: 12. The CDR3, as DNA: TGCAGCGTCCCCCCGAGCGGGGGGGCCGGGGATACGCAGTATTTT. Its protein is CSVPPSGGAGDTQYF.

This clonotype was recorded at least ten times. The chain is built from TRBV15 and TRBJ2-1, with 7 bases identical to TRBD1. Germline lookup yields CDR1 LNHNV and CDR2 YYDKDF (reference sequence). The CDR3 loop spans 15 amino acids. The V and J ends lost 1 base and 8 bases, in that order; junction bases with no gene match: 8. The CDR3 region is CATSRANRGIDEQFF. CDR3 in DNA: TGTGCCACCAGCAGAGCTAACAGGGGAATCGATGAGCAGTTCTTC.

This clonotype was observed at least ten times. This chain joins TRBV25-1 and TRBJ2-2; D gene uncertain. CDR1 is MGHDK, CDR2 SYGVNS, per germline. V lost 11 bases and J 1 base, leaving 8 bases between the germline ends. The CDR3 has 12 residues. The CDR3 spells CACSKNTGELFF. The CDR3 DNA sequence: TGTGCCTGCTCGAAGAACACCGGGGAGCTGTTTTTT.

At least ten counts were recorded for this clonotype. The chain uses TRBV7-9 and TRBJ1-4, with 7 nucleotides matching TRBD1. CDR1 is SEHNR and CDR2 is FQNEAQ in the germline V gene (reference sequence). Trimming cost V 4 bases and J 10 bases; bases outside gene matches: 9. The CDR3 sequence is 14 residues long. CDR3 nucleotides: TGTGCCAGCAGCTCCCACAGCCAGGGGGGAAAACTGTTTTTT. Protein product: CASSSHSQGGKLFF. The variable domain in full, completed from reference TRBV7-9 and TRBJ1-4, reads DTGVSQNPRHKITKRGQNVTFRCDPISEHNRLYWYRQTLGQGPEFLTYFQNEAQLEKSRLLSDRFSAERPKGSFSTLEIQRTEQGDSAMYLCASSSHSQGGKLFFGSGTQLSVL.

There are many counts of this clonotype. The gene calls are TRBV7-2 and TRBJ2-5; 9 bases are shared with TRBD2. CDR1 and CDR2 (germline): SGHTA, FQGNSA. The ends lost 5 bases at V and 2 bases at J; junction bases unmatched: 9. The CDR3 loop spans 16 amino acids. The CDR3 sequence is CASSKVGAGGQETQYF. DNA for the CDR3: TGTGCCAGCAGCAAAGTAGGAGCGGGGGGTCAAGAGACCCAGTACTTC.

This clonotype was found many times. This chain links TRBV18 with TRBJ1-2; possibly TRBD1 for D (5 bases). CDR1 and CDR2 (germline): KGHSH, LQKENI. The CDR3 is 15 amino acids. V lost 1 base and J 6 bases, leaving 15 bases between the germline ends. CDR3: CASSPLMDLGDGYTF. As DNA, the CDR3 is TGTGCCAGCTCACCACTTATGGATTTGGGGGATGGCTACACCTTC.

Regarding this clonotype: The junction differs from germline at one of its ends, possibly a read error. The chain uses TRBV3-1 and TRBJ1-1, with a weak D call TRBD1 (6 bases). This CDR3 has 12 residues. The V gene's germline CDR1 is LGHDT and CDR2 YNNKEL (reference sequence). In nucleotides, the CDR3 is TGTGCAAGCAACCAACGGACAGACCAAGCTTTCTTT. Translation gives CASNQRTDQAFF.

This clonotype was recorded a few times. The V and J genes are TRBV25-1 and TRBJ1-2; no clear D. Germline CDR1 MGHDK, CDR2 SYGVNS. The length of the CDR3 is 12 residues. V was cut by 3 bases and J by 8 bases, with 10 bases left in between. The CDR3 DNA is TGTGCCAGCAGTGATTCTGGTGGCGGCTACACCTTC. This codes for CASSDSGGGYTF.